Shown below are 16 T cell receptor beta chains from a single sample sequenced in a study of technical replicates of blood from several donors. Profiling relied on immunoSEQ multiplex PCR, and the TCRdb table lists in-frame clones only, not all of them. This sample has approximately 69,000 clones, with nearly 98% found just once. Specimen: T cells isolated from PBMCs. The receptors were gathered from a human donor in good health.

The V and J genes are TRBV30 and TRBJ2-7; 9 bases agree with TRBD1. Germline V lookup: CDR1 GTSNPN, CDR2 SVGIG (reference sequence). The V and J ends lost 5 bases and 4 bases, in that order; junction bases with no gene match: 6. The CDR3 loop spans 13 amino acids. The DNA for the CDR3 is TGTGCCTGGGCGGGACAGGGACAATACGAGCAGTACTTC. Translated: CAWAGQGQYEQYF.

This clone was counted once. The chain combines TRBV4-1 with TRBJ2-3; 8 nucleotides align to TRBD2. The CDR3 extends over 16 amino acids. CDR1 and CDR2 from the germline V gene are MGHRA and YSYEKL. J gave up 2 bases and V 4 bases, and 8 bases lay outside the gene matches. The CDR3 DNA sequence: TGCGCCAGCAGCCTCCGAGCGGGGGAGCCCACAGATACGCAGTATTTT. It translates to CASSLRAGEPTDTQYF.

This chain joins TRBV4-2 and TRBJ2-7; D is possibly TRBD1 (6 bases). This CDR3 has 16 amino acids. Germline V gives CDR1 LGHNA, CDR2 YNFKEQ. V lost 3 bases and J lost 0, with 15 bases in between. CDR3 sequence reads: CASSQVSTGSSYEQYF. The CDR3 nucleotides read TGTGCCAGCAGCCAGGTTTCTACAGGGAGCTCCTACGAGCAGTACTTC.

The V gene is TRBV29-1, the J gene TRBJ2-1; D not resolved. V lost 0 bases and J 5 bases, leaving 11 bases between the germline ends. The CDR3 runs to 14 residues. Germline V gives CDR1 SQVTM, CDR2 ANQGSEA. The CDR3 is CSVEDRNRDNEQFF. In DNA, the CDR3 is TGCAGCGTTGAAGATAGAAACAGAGACAATGAGCAGTTCTTC.

The V gene is TRBV18, the J gene TRBJ2-2; 8 positions match TRBD1. V shed 0 bases and J 5 bases; nucleotides not matched to a gene: 5. Per the germline V gene, CDR1 is KGHSH and CDR2 is LQKENI. The CDR3 contains 16 residues. CDR3 region: CASSPPQGAGTGELFF. The DNA for the CDR3 is TGTGCCAGCTCACCACCCCAGGGGGCAGGTACCGGGGAGCTGTTTTTT.

The J gene is TRBJ1-2, the V gene TRBV7-9; tentatively, D is TRBD1 (5 bases). Trimming left V 1 base short and J 4 bases short, with 7 bases between. CDR1 is SEHNR and CDR2 is FQNEAQ in the germline V gene (reference sequence). The CDR3 loop spans 13 amino acids. DNA of the CDR3: TGTGCCAGCAGCTTAGGACAGAGCTATGGCTACACCTTC. It translates to CASSLGQSYGYTF. The whole variable domain, filled in from reference TRBV7-9 and TRBJ1-2, reads DTGVSQNPRHKITKRGQNVTFRCDPISEHNRLYWYRQTLGQGPEFLTYFQNEAQLEKSRLLSDRFSAERPKGSFSTLEIQRTEQGDSAMYLCASSLGQSYGYTFGSGTRLTVV.

The chain employs TRBV9 and TRBJ1-6; perhaps TRBD1 as D (6 bases). CDR3 length: 15 amino acids. V was clipped by 0 bases and J by 7 bases, with 11 bases between them. The germline gives CDR1 SGDLS, CDR2 YYNGEE. The CDR3: CASSVGGQENSPLHF. The CDR3 DNA follows: TGTGCCAGCAGCGTAGGGGGGCAGGAGAATTCACCCCTCCACTTT.

CDR3 nucleotides: TGTGCCAGCAGCTTCTCCGGAAAACAGGGCTGGGTAACCCAGTACTTC. This gives the protein CASSFSGKQGWVTQYF. The gene calls are TRBV11-3 and TRBJ2-5; maybe TRBD1 (6 bases). Germline V gives CDR1 SGHNT, CDR2 YENEEA. V was trimmed by 3 bases and J by 8 bases, leaving 22 bases between them. The CDR3 length is 16 residues.

This chain joins TRBV4-1 and TRBJ1-1; no clear D gene. Germline values: CDR1 MGHRA, CDR2 YSYEKL. Trimming cost V 2 bases and J 8 bases, with 12 bases left between them. The CDR3 contains 13 residues. In DNA, the CDR3 is TGCGCCAGCAGCCAAAGGCCGGAGGGCGAAGCTTTCTTT. It yields the protein CASSQRPEGEAFF.

CDR3: CAWSQLTGITGELFF. The CDR3 DNA reads as TGTGCCTGGAGCCAATTAACAGGGATCACCGGGGAGCTGTTTTTT. The genes are TRBV30 and TRBJ2-2; perhaps TRBD1 as D (6 bases). Germline V gives CDR1 GTSNPN, CDR2 SVGIG (reference sequence). Trimming took off 3 bases at V and 4 bases at J, with 15 bases between the two ends. The CDR3 extends over 15 amino acids.

This sequence joins TRBV19 and TRBJ2-7, with TRBD2 matching over 10 bases. Germline assignment: CDR1 LNHDA and CDR2 SQIVND (reference sequence). The V segment lost 6 bases and the J segment 3 bases; nucleotides outside the gene matches: 8. The CDR3 is made up of 15 amino acids. The CDR3 DNA sequence: TGTGCCAGTAGCCCACTAGCGGGAAACGGCTACGAGCAGTACTTC. Translation gives CASSPLAGNGYEQYF. The full variable domain, in which reference TRBV19 and TRBJ2-7 provide the parts outside the CDR3, is DGGITQSPKYLFRKEGQNVTLSCEQNLNHDAMYWYRQDPGQGLRLIYYSQIVNDFQKGDIAEGYSVSREKKESFPLTVTSAQKNPTAFYLCASSPLAGNGYEQYFGPGTRLTVT.

V and J are TRBV10-1 and TRBJ1-6; 8 nucleotides match TRBD1. Germline trimming cut 2 bases from V and 8 bases from J; bases unmatched to any gene: 2. This CDR3 comprises 14 residues. CDR1 and CDR2 from the germline V gene are WNHNN and SYGVQD (reference sequence). The CDR3 DNA reads TGCGCCAGCAGTGAGCAGACAGGGGATTCACCCCTCCACTTT. It yields the protein CASSEQTGDSPLHF.

This chain links TRBV7-9 with TRBJ1-2; a weak D match, TRBD1 (5 bases). This CDR3 contains 15 residues. The germline V and J ends were trimmed by 6 bases and 8 bases, with 22 bases remaining between them. The germline CDR1 and CDR2 sequences are SEHNR and FQNEAQ (reference sequence). The CDR3 loop reads CASSYSGHSGGGYTF. The CDR3 bases are TGTGCCAGCAGTTACTCCGGACACTCAGGAGGGGGCTACACCTTC.

V is TRBV20-1 and J is TRBJ2-5; TRBD1 agrees at 7 bases. The germline CDR1 and CDR2 sequences are DFQATT and SNEGSKA (reference sequence). With 7 bases clipped from V and 3 bases from J, the junction kept 2 bases outside the gene matches. The CDR3 length is 11 residues. CDR3 in DNA: TGCAGTGTACAGGGGAAAGAGACCCAGTACTTC. It specifies CSVQGKETQYF.

The CDR3 coding sequence is TGTGCCAGCATCGGATCCGGGGAGGGCTATGGCTACACCTTC. It is translated as CASIGSGEGYGYTF. J is TRBJ1-2 and V is TRBV6-1; D not certain. The ends were cut back, 7 bases at V and 4 bases at J, with 16 bases in the middle. CDR3 length: 14 amino acids. Germline values: CDR1 MNHNS, CDR2 SASEGT.

The chain couples TRBV28 to TRBJ2-1; possible D gene TRBD1, 6 bases. This CDR3 contains 12 residues. V was clipped by 7 bases and J by 7 bases, with 11 bases between them. Germline assignment: CDR1 MDHEN and CDR2 SYDVKM. The CDR3, as DNA: TGTGCCAGCACTACAGGGCTGAATGAGCAGTTCTTC. This codes for CASTTGLNEQFF.